The text below deals with one TCR beta chain. Antigen unknown. The data derive from a study of cytomegalovirus exposure and HLA in healthy donors. Study outcomes and limitations: Usually a TCR sequence was rare, but some public TCRs were found in many donors.

The CDR3 runs to 13 residues. V was pared by 4 bases and J by 3 bases, with 11 bases between. Germline CDR1 is SGHKS and CDR2 is YYEKEE (reference sequence). Method: immunoSEQ multiplex PCR; TCRdb's copy keeps in-frame clones and lacks some. The table shows about 200,000 clones, with 88% occurring only once. This rearrangement joins TRBV5-5 to TRBJ2-7, with D uncertain. The clonotype was recovered from a woman younger than 35 in good health and CMV-seronegative. The sequencing sample was made of PBMCs. The CDR3 DNA follows: TGTGCCAGCAGCCCTCCTAACAGCTACGAGCAGTACTTC. Translating gives CASSPPNSYEQYF.